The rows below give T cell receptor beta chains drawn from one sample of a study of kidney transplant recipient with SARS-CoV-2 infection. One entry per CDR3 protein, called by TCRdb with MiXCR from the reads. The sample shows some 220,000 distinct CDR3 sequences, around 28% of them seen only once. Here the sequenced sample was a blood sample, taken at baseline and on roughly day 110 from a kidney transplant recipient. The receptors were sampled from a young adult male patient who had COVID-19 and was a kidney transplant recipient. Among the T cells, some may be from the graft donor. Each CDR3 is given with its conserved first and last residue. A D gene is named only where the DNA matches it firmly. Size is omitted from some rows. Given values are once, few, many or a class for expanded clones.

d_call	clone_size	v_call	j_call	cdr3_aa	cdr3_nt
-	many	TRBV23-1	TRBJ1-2	CASSVCRLRRKTYGYTF	TGCGCCAGCAGTGTTTGCAGGCTACGCAGAAAGACCTATGGCTACACCTTC
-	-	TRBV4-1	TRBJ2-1	CASSQLVGLGNEQFF	TGCGCCAGCAGCCAACTTGTCGGTCTAGGGAATGAGCAGTTCTTC
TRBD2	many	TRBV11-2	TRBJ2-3	CASSLTSGGPDTQYF	TGTGCCAGCAGCCTAACTAGCGGGGGGCCAGATACGCAGTATTTT
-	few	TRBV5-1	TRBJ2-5	CASSFTQETQYF	TGCGCCAGCAGCTTCACCCAAGAGACCCAGTACTTC
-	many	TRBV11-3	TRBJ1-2	CASSGVPDLGKTYGYTF	TGTGCCAGCAGCGGAGTACCCGATCTCGGAAAGACCTATGGCTACACCTTC
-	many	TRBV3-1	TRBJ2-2	CASSMLHPISGLTGELFF	TGTGCCAGCAGCATGCTACATCCCATTTCAGGCTTGACCGGGGAGCTGTTTTTT
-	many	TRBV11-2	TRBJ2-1	CASSYRGNEQFF	TGTGCCAGCAGCTACCGAGGAAATGAGCAGTTCTTC
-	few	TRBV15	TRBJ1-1	CATSRGRGEAFF	TGTGCCACCAGCAGAGGGAGGGGTGAAGCTTTCTTT
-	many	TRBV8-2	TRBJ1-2	CGSLCVDSRKTYGYTF	TGTGGCAGTCTATGCGTTGATAGCCGAAAGACCTATGGCTACACCTTC
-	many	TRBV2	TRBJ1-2	CASSVRDGYTF	TGTGCCAGCAGTGTCAGGGATGGCTACACCTTC
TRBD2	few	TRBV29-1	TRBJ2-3	CSAGLAGGTDTQYF	TGCAGCGCCGGACTAGCGGGGGGCACAGATACGCAGTATTTT
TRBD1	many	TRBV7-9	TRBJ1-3	CATRTGSGNTIYF	TGTGCCACACGGACAGGGTCCGGAAACACCATATATTTT
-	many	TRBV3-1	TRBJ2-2	CASSRHSPISGLTGELFF	TGTGCCAGCAGCCGGCACTCTCCCATTTCAGGCTTGACCGGGGAGCTGTTTTTT
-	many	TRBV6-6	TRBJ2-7	CASSYASGYFFEQYF	TGTGCCAGCAGTTACGCAAGCGGCTATTTTTTCGAGCAGTACTTC
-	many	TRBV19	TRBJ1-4	CASRDLRNEKLFF	TGTGCCAGTAGGGATTTACGGAATGAAAAACTGTTTTTT
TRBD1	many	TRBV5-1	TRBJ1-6	CASSLEDRGGSPLHF	TGCGCCAGCAGCTTGGAAGACAGGGGAGGTTCACCCCTCCACTTT
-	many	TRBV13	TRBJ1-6	CASRLNPSSYNSPLHF	TGTGCCAGCAGATTAAACCCTAGCTCCTATAATTCACCCCTCCACTTT
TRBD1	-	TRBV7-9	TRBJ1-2	CASSSGQNRGYTF	TGTGCCAGCAGCTCGGGACAGAACCGTGGCTACACCTTC
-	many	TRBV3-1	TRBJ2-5	CASSGESPISFSETQYF	TGTGCCAGCAGCGGGGAAAGTCCCATTTCTTTCTCTGAGACCCAGTACTTC
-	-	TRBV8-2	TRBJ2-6	CGNVQRITQSRANVLTF	TGTGGCAATGTACAAAGGATAACACAAAGTCGGGCCAACGTCCTGACTTTC
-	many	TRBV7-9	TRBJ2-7	CASSHPLRAYEQYF	TGTGCCAGCAGCCACCCCCTTAGGGCCTACGAGCAGTACTTC
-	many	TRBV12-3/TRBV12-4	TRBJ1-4	CASSLRGGGEKLFF	TGTGCCAGCAGCTTAAGGGGAGGAGGCGAAAAACTGTTTTTT
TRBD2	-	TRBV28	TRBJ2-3	CASRIAGVEFRTDTQYF	TGTGCCAGCAGGATAGCGGGAGTCGAGTTTCGCACAGATACGCAGTATTTT
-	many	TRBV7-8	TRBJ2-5	CASTLSRGKTQYF	TGTGCCAGCACCCTAAGCCGGGGTAAGACCCAGTACTTC
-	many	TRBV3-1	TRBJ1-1	CASSDIVPISIRTEAFF	TGTGCCAGCAGCGACATTGTTCCCATTTCAATTCGCACTGAAGCTTTCTTT
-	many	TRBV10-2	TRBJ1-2	CASSATAGNGYTF	TGCGCCAGCAGTGCGACAGCGGGGAATGGCTACACCTTC